This T cell receptor (beta chain) is drawn from a study of blood T cell repertoires in COVID-19. The CDR3 runs to 15 residues. V was pared by 5 bases and J by 1 base, with 15 bases between. The germline gives CDR1 SGHAT, CDR2 FQNNGV. Data came from immunoSEQ multiplex PCR; TCRdb stores just in-frame clones and leaves some out. The sample has a few hundred thousand clones, about 79% seen once. This TCR was recovered from a woman in her 40s who had recovered from COVID-19. V is TRBV11-2 and J is TRBJ2-7; D remains ambiguous. The sample comprised peripheral blood. CDR3 bases: TGTGCCAGCAGCCAAAACGCGGCCCGGTCCTACGAGCAGTACTTC. This encodes CASSQNAARSYEQYF. The entire variable domain, with the rest obtained from reference TRBV11-2 and TRBJ2-7, is as follows: EAGVAQSPRYKIIEKRQSVAFWCNPISGHATLYWYQQILGQGPKLLIQFQNNGVVDDSQLPKDRFSAERLKGVDSTLKIQPAKLEDSAVYLCASSQNAARSYEQYFGPGTRLTVT.